The TCR beta chain under discussion was sequenced for a study of blood T cell repertoires in COVID-19. Study in general: Researchers got acute and convalescent COVID-19 samples from the United States, Italy and Spain. The analysed material was cDNA or gDNA that came from T cells, B-cell-depleted T cells, or PBMCs.

J lost 5 bases, V lost 5 bases, and 6 bases had no gene match. The length of the CDR3 is 14 residues. CDR1 and CDR2 (germline): MDHEN, SYDVKM. Categorization into cohorts depended on clinical history that participants reported. In the study's own analysis: Cell counts per sample came from amplifying reference gene primers. Generated by immunoSEQ multiplex PCR, the TCRdb table keeps only in-frame clones and is missing some. Clone size and V and J calls were adopted from that table, with D and trimming inferred from the DNA. The table records approximately 250,000 clones, more than 85% of them present only once.

The receptor's source is a woman aged 25 to 39 who had recovered from COVID-19. This chain uses TRBV28 with TRBJ1-5; 7 nucleotides line up with TRBD1. Source material: PBMCs or T cells enriched from blood (not recorded which). This CDR3 reads CASSLGTADQPQHF. The CDR3 DNA follows: TGTGCCAGCAGTCTTGGGACAGCCGATCAGCCCCAGCATTTT.